This record covers a single T cell receptor beta chain. Its antigen remains unidentified. These data come from a study of OX40 agonist ivuxolimab in advanced cancers. About the study: Ivuxolimab, an agonistic anti-OX40 (CD134) antibody, was given to patients. Previous treatment with anti-PD-1, anti-PD-L1 or anti-CTLA-4 therapy was allowed; about 44% had received some.

Profiling relied on immunoSEQ multiplex PCR, and the TCRdb table lists in-frame clones only, not all of them. Among about 74,000 clones listed, approximately 85% were seen once. Trimming cost V 5 bases and J 1 base; bases outside gene matches: 7. From germline, CDR1 is SGHVS and CDR2 FNYEAQ. The CDR3 consists of 15 residues. Broader study findings: In CD8+ T cells, expanded clones were on average more numerous than in CD4+. Partial responders at 0.1-3.0 mg/kg had among the lowest clonal expansion.

This clonotype originated in an adult with an advanced solid tumor such as melanoma, head and neck, liver or kidney cancer. V usage is TRBV7-6 and J usage is TRBJ1-2; 7 nucleotides line up with TRBD1. The input for sequencing was CD4+ or CD8+ T cells sorted from blood, taken in a trial of the OX40 agonist ivuxolimab. The CDR3 loop is CASSRQGGVNYGYTF. The CDR3 bases are TGTGCCAGCAGCCGACAGGGAGGTGTTAACTATGGCTACACCTTC. The full variable domain, with the rest looked up from reference TRBV7-6 and TRBJ1-2, is GAGVSQSPRYKVTKRGQDVALRCDPISGHVSLYWYRQALGQGPEFLTYFNYEAQQDKSGLPNDRFSAERPEGSISTLTIQRTEQRDSAMYRCASSRQGGVNYGYTFGSGTRLTVV.